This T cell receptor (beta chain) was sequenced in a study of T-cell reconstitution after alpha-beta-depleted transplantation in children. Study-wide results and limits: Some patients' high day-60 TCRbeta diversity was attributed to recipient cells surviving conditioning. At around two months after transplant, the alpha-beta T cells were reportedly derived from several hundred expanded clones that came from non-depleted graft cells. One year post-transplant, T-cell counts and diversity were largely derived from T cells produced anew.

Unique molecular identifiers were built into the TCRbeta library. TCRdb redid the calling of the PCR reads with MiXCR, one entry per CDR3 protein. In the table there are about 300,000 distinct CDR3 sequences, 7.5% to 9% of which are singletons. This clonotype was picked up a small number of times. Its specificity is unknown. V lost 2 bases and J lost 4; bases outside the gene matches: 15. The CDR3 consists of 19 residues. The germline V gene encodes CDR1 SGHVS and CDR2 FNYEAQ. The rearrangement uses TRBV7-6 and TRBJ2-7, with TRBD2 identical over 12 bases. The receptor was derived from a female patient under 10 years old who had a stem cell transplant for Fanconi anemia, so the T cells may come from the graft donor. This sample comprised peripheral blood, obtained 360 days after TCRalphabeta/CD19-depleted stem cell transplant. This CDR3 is CASSLSLGFGTSGFYEQYF. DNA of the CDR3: TGTGCCAGCAGCTTAAGTCTCGGGTTTGGGACTAGCGGGTTTTACGAGCAGTACTTC.